The 22 T cell receptor beta chains listed next were all sequenced from one sample in a study of cytomegalovirus exposure and HLA in healthy donors. The PCR was carried out with 60 Vbeta primers and 13 Jbeta primers. Profiled with immunoSEQ multiplex PCR; TCRdb holds only in-frame clones, not every one. The sample gives 87,000 or so clones, about 75% of which show up once; approximately 5% is in the top ten. Sequencing was carried out using PBMCs. The receptors originated from a middle-aged woman in good health and CMV-seronegative.

V is TRBV19 and J is TRBJ2-3; D remains ambiguous. V was trimmed by 1 base and J by 2 bases, leaving 10 bases between them. Germline V gene lookup returns CDR1 LNHDA and CDR2 SQIVND (reference sequence). This CDR3 is 15 amino acids long. The CDR3 reads CASSIAQYSTDTQYF. CDR3 in DNA: TGTGCCAGTAGTATAGCACAGTACTCCACAGATACGCAGTATTTT.

The rearrangement uses TRBV27 and TRBJ1-6; 7 positions match TRBD1. After removal of 3 bases from V and 4 bases from J, the junction contained 9 bases not matched to a gene. This CDR3 is built from 17 residues. Germline lookup yields CDR1 MNHEY and CDR2 SMNVEV (reference sequence). The CDR3 DNA reads as TGTGCCAGCAGTTTCCGACAGGGAAGCTCTTATAATTCACCCCTCCACTTT. Translation: CASSFRQGSSYNSPLHF.

This clone was counted only a few times. In DNA, the CDR3 is TGTGCCAGCAGCCCGGGACAGGGACACAATGAGCAGTTCTTC. Translated, it gives CASSPGQGHNEQFF. The chain is built from TRBV7-3 and TRBJ2-1; TRBD1 agrees at 9 bases. V gave up 5 bases and J gave up 5 bases; unmatched junction bases: 4. The V gene's germline CDR1 is SGHTA and CDR2 FQGTGA. This CDR3 is built from 14 residues.

The chain carries TRBV9 and TRBJ1-2; D not certain. With 3 bases removed from V and 2 bases from J, the gap between germline ends came to 11 bases. Per germline, CDR1 SGDLS and CDR2 YYNGEE. The CDR3 contains 14 residues. As DNA, the CDR3 is TGTGCCAGCAGCGCCGATCAGTGGAACTATGGCTACACCTTC. Translated: CASSADQWNYGYTF.

The genes are TRBV29-1 and TRBJ2-5; TRBD1 agrees at 10 bases. Germline loops: CDR1 SQVTM, CDR2 ANQGSEA. CDR3 size: 13 residues. V shed 4 bases, J shed 5 bases, and the junction held 4 bases outside the gene matches. CDR3 loop: CSVGQGAGETQYF. The CDR3 region has the DNA TGCAGCGTTGGACAGGGGGCTGGGGAGACCCAGTACTTC.

The V gene is TRBV5-1, the J gene TRBJ1-4, with unresolved D. V gave up 4 bases and J gave up 0 bases, with 10 bases separating them. From germline, CDR1 is SGHRS and CDR2 YFSETQ. There are 15 residues in the CDR3. CDR3 sequence: CASSAIDATNEKLFF. The CDR3 region has the DNA TGCGCCAGCAGCGCCATAGATGCAACTAATGAAAAACTGTTTTTT.

This chain links TRBV19 with TRBJ1-1; no clear D gene. V lost 1 base, J lost 1 base, and 4 bases lay in between. The CDR3 contains 13 residues. Germline-derived CDR1 and CDR2 are LNHDA and SQIVND (reference sequence). In nucleotides, the CDR3 is TGTGCCAGTAGTATAGGGAGGAACACTGAAGCTTTCTTT. Translated, it gives CASSIGRNTEAFF.

Notes on this clone: At one end the junction does not follow the germline gene, possibly because of a read error. The chain couples TRBV7-7 to TRBJ2-2; 7 nucleotides match TRBD1. The CDR3 is 13 residues long. Looked up from germline, CDR1 is SSHAT and CDR2 is FNYEAQ (reference sequence). The CDR3 here is CASRKGQPGELFF. Written as DNA, the CDR3 is TGTGCTAGCAGGAAGGGACAGCCCGGGGAGCTGTTTTTT.

The chain uses TRBV5-6 and TRBJ2-5, with D maybe TRBD1 (6 bases). Germline V gene sequence: CDR1 SGHDT, CDR2 YYEEEE. V was pared by 4 bases and J by 11 bases, with 21 bases between. The length of the CDR3 is 14 residues. The CDR3 DNA is TGTGCCAGCAGCGGGGGAGTGGGGGACACCCAGCAGTACTTC. It yields the protein CASSGGVGDTQQYF.

The chain carries TRBV5-4 and TRBJ1-2; D might be TRBD1 (6 bases). Per germline, CDR1 SGHNT and CDR2 YYREEE (reference sequence). The V end was cut by 4 bases, the J end by 8 bases, with 15 bases between. CDR3 length: 13 amino acids. CDR3: CASSLTGLTGYTF. CDR3 DNA: TGTGCCAGCAGCCTAACAGGGCTAACCGGCTACACCTTC. Supplemented by reference TRBV5-4 and TRBJ1-2, the full variable domain reads ETGVTQSPTHLIKTRGQQVTLRCSSQSGHNTVSWYQQALGQGPQFIFQYYREEENGRGNFPPRFSGLQFPNYSSELNVNALELDDSALYLCASSLTGLTGYTFGSGTRLTVV.

V is TRBV5-4 and J is TRBJ2-7, with 10 bases fitting TRBD1. Germline lookup yields CDR1 SGHNT and CDR2 YYREEE (reference sequence). The junction had 6 bases not matched to a gene; V was cut back by 4 bases and J by 5 bases. CDR3 length: 14 amino acids. The CDR3 sequence: CASSARDRGDEQYF. The CDR3 DNA follows: TGTGCCAGCAGCGCCCGGGACAGGGGTGACGAGCAGTACTTC.

This chain links TRBV4-3 with TRBJ2-3, with D possibly matching TRBD1 (7 bases). Deletions cut 4 bases from V and 6 bases from J, with 26 bases between. The germline CDR1 and CDR2 sequences are LGHNA and YSLEER. The CDR3 covers 18 residues. The chain's CDR3 is CASSREVAGTDLLDTQYF. CDR3 DNA: TGCGCCAGCAGCCGAGAGGTGGCGGGGACAGATCTCCTGGATACGCAGTATTTT.

This clone was observed a single time. The chain recombines TRBV27 with TRBJ1-2, with D tentatively TRBD1 (5 bases). The CDR3 spans 16 residues. V gave up 4 bases and J gave up 1 base, with 16 bases separating them. Germline V gene lookup returns CDR1 MNHEY and CDR2 SMNVEV (reference sequence). The DNA for the CDR3 is TGTGCCAGCAGTTCCAACCCAGGGCGGCATAACTATGGCTACACCTTC. Protein product: CASSSNPGRHNYGYTF.

A note on this clone: The CDR3 end shows no conserved phenylalanine or tryptophan, and so a read error is likely. The chain combines TRBV13 with TRBJ2-2, with no clear D. CDR3 length equals 14 residues. The germline gives CDR1 PRHDT, CDR2 FYEKMQ (reference sequence). V was trimmed by 8 bases and J by 7 bases, leaving 17 bases between them. The DNA of the CDR3 is TGTGCCAGCGCCACCCCGGACCGAGGCGGGGAGCTGTTTGTT. Residues: CASATPDRGGELFV.

V is TRBV19 and J is TRBJ1-5; 7 nucleotides line up with TRBD1. V was pared by 4 bases and J by 4 bases, with 10 bases of the junction left unmatched. This CDR3 comprises 16 residues. Germline V gene data show CDR1 as LNHDA and CDR2 as SQIVND (reference sequence). CDR3 region: CASSTPRTGINQPQHF. CDR3 DNA sequence: TGTGCCAGTAGTACCCCCCGGACAGGAATTAATCAGCCCCAGCATTTT. Full variable domain (outside the CDR3, taken from reference TRBV19 and TRBJ1-5): DGGITQSPKYLFRKEGQNVTLSCEQNLNHDAMYWYRQDPGQGLRLIYYSQIVNDFQKGDIAEGYSVSREKKESFPLTVTSAQKNPTAFYLCASSTPRTGINQPQHFGDGTRLSIL.

In nucleotides, the CDR3 is TGTGCCAGCTCACCTGTCCGGGAAGGGTACACTGAAGCTTTCTTT. Translating it yields CASSPVREGYTEAFF. The chain couples TRBV18 to TRBJ1-1; D gene ambiguous. The germline V gene encodes CDR1 KGHSH and CDR2 LQKENI. V lost 3 bases to trimming and J lost 3 bases, with 14 bases between them. The CDR3 spans 15 residues.

The chain has TRBV6-6 and TRBJ2-5, with TRBD2 as a possible D gene (5 bases). Looked up from germline, CDR1 is MNHNY and CDR2 is SVGAGI (reference sequence). The ends were cut back, 0 bases at V and 1 base at J, with 12 bases in the middle. The CDR3 has 16 amino acids. CDR3 region: CASSYSLSAGQETQYF. The CDR3 coding sequence is TGTGCCAGCAGTTACTCTCTCTCGGCGGGCCAAGAGACCCAGTACTTC.

In the case of this clone: Lacking the conserved final phenylalanine or tryptophan, this CDR3 likely reflects a read error. The chain uses TRBV5-6 and TRBJ1-1; TRBD1 is a possible D gene (6 bases). The CDR3 has 13 amino acids. CDR1 is SGHDT, CDR2 YYEEEE, per germline. The V end was cut by 6 bases, the J end by 1 base, with 10 bases between. The CDR3 loop reads CASTATGNTEAFV. In DNA, the CDR3 is TGTGCCAGCACCGCGACAGGGAACACTGAAGCTTTCGTT.

V and J are TRBV5-4 and TRBJ1-1; D gene ambiguous. Germline V gene lookup returns CDR1 SGHNT and CDR2 YYREEE (reference sequence). The CDR3 consists of 12 residues. The V gene lost 4 bases and the J gene lost 3 bases, with 7 bases spanning the gap. CDR3 sequence (DNA): TGTGCCAGCAGCACCACGGACACTGAAGCTTTCTTT. It yields the protein CASSTTDTEAFF.

The chain is built from TRBV6-6 and TRBJ1-4, with no clear D. The CDR3 extends over 15 amino acids. Germline V lookup: CDR1 MNHNY, CDR2 SVGAGI (reference sequence). V dropped 6 bases and J dropped 7 bases, with 18 bases sitting between them. CDR3 loop: CASSQAGGTAEKLFF. The CDR3 nucleotides read TGTGCCAGCAGCCAGGCCGGAGGAACCGCTGAAAAACTGTTTTTT.

The gene calls are TRBV15 and TRBJ1-5; D remains ambiguous. The CDR3 has 12 residues. The V and J ends lost 6 bases and 0 bases respectively, with 3 bases between them. CDR1 is LNHNV and CDR2 is YYDKDF in the germline V gene (reference sequence). The CDR3 sequence: CATRYSNQPQHF. DNA for the CDR3: TGTGCCACCAGATATAGCAATCAGCCCCAGCATTTT.

The V gene is TRBV18, the J gene TRBJ2-2; weak D call: TRBD2 (5 bases). CDR1 is KGHSH and CDR2 is LQKENI in the germline V gene. CDR3 length: 16 amino acids. Trimming stripped 2 bases from V and 4 bases from J, with 14 bases between. The DNA for the CDR3 is TGTGCCAGCTCACCATTTGGCGCGGAGGTCACCGGGGAGCTGTTTTTT. Translated, it gives CASSPFGAEVTGELFF.